This is a list of T cell receptor beta chains from one sample in a study of post-analysis software for immune sequencing data. TCRdb analysed the PCR reads with MiXCR anew, one entry per CDR3 protein. Found here are 350,000 to 500,000 distinct CDR3 sequences, 30% to 45% of them singletons; the top ten hold about 8%. Sequencing used blood. The receptor set was obtained from a girl aged 2 to 10 with multiple sclerosis. Each CDR3 is given with its conserved first and last residue. The D gene is left open where the match is weak. Not all rows give a size; the values are once, few, many and, for expanded clones, a class.

cdr3_aa: CSAQYIPGQGHYGYTF
cdr3_nt: TGCAGTGCCCAATACATTCCGGGACAGGGGCACTATGGCTACACCTTC
j_call: TRBJ1-2
clone_size: -
d_call: TRBD1
v_call: TRBV20-1

cdr3_aa: CASSPGQGSQAFF
cdr3_nt: TGTGCCAGCTCACCGGGACAGGGTTCCCAAGCTTTCTTT
j_call: TRBJ1-1
clone_size: -
d_call: TRBD1
v_call: TRBV18

cdr3_aa: CASAALDTEAFF
cdr3_nt: TGCGCCAGCGCGGCCCTGGACACTGAAGCTTTCTTT
j_call: TRBJ1-1
clone_size: few
d_call: -
v_call: TRBV5-1

cdr3_aa: CASSEQATLSYEQYF
cdr3_nt: TGTGCCAGCAGTGAACAGGCAACCCTCTCCTACGAGCAGTACTTC
j_call: TRBJ2-7
clone_size: -
d_call: -
v_call: TRBV6-1

cdr3_aa: CSARSGAHYNEQFF
cdr3_nt: TGCAGTGCGCGGAGCGGGGCTCACTACAATGAGCAGTTCTTC
j_call: TRBJ2-1
clone_size: -
d_call: TRBD2
v_call: TRBV20-1

cdr3_aa: CASTRDREETQYF
cdr3_nt: TGTGCCAGCACCCGGGACAGGGAAGAGACCCAGTACTTC
j_call: TRBJ2-5
clone_size: -
d_call: TRBD1
v_call: TRBV6-4

cdr3_aa: CSAAGQTYEQYF
cdr3_nt: TGCAGCGCCGCAGGACAGACCTACGAGCAGTACTTC
j_call: TRBJ2-7
clone_size: few
d_call: -
v_call: TRBV29-1

cdr3_aa: CASSLAGTGGNGELFF
cdr3_nt: TGCGCCAGCAGCTTGGCCGGGACAGGGGGCAACGGGGAGCTGTTTTTT
j_call: TRBJ2-2
clone_size: -
d_call: TRBD1
v_call: TRBV5-1

cdr3_aa: CASSQGGGGRVEQYF
cdr3_nt: TGTGCCAGCAGCCAAGGGGGCGGGGGTCGTGTCGAGCAGTACTTC
j_call: TRBJ2-7
clone_size: -
d_call: -
v_call: TRBV7-2

cdr3_aa: CATSVARNQPQHF
cdr3_nt: TGTGCCACCAGCGTGGCACGCAATCAGCCCCAGCATTTT
j_call: TRBJ1-5
clone_size: -
d_call: -
v_call: TRBV15

cdr3_aa: CASSQTGSGEQFF
cdr3_nt: TGTGCCAGCAGCCAAACGGGGTCGGGAGAGCAGTTCTTC
j_call: TRBJ2-1
clone_size: -
d_call: -
v_call: TRBV3-1

cdr3_aa: CASSSKGAGAQETQYF
cdr3_nt: TGTGCCAGCAGCTCCAAAGGGGCGGGAGCACAAGAGACCCAGTACTTC
j_call: TRBJ2-5
clone_size: -
d_call: TRBD2
v_call: TRBV7-3

cdr3_aa: CATSRETGGGYEQYF
cdr3_nt: TGTGCCACCAGCAGAGAGACAGGGGGAGGCTACGAGCAGTACTTC
j_call: TRBJ2-7
clone_size: few
d_call: TRBD1
v_call: TRBV15

cdr3_aa: CASSSLGLAGSDTQYF
cdr3_nt: TGTGCCAGCAGCTCCCTAGGACTAGCGGGTTCAGATACGCAGTATTTT
j_call: TRBJ2-3
clone_size: -
d_call: TRBD2
v_call: TRBV7-2

cdr3_aa: CASSVVGTGERTSEQFF
cdr3_nt: TGTGCCAGCAGCGTAGTAGGGACAGGGGAAAGGACAAGTGAGCAGTTCTTC
j_call: TRBJ2-1
clone_size: -
d_call: TRBD1
v_call: TRBV9

cdr3_aa: CASSLGIPGLAGATDTQYF
cdr3_nt: TGTGCCAGCAGTTTGGGAATCCCGGGACTAGCGGGAGCTACAGATACGCAGTATTTT
j_call: TRBJ2-3
clone_size: -
d_call: TRBD2
v_call: TRBV27

cdr3_aa: CASSPTGESPYNEQFF
cdr3_nt: TGTGCCAGCAGTCCTACAGGGGAAAGCCCCTACAATGAGCAGTTCTTC
j_call: TRBJ2-1
clone_size: few
d_call: TRBD1
v_call: TRBV27

cdr3_aa: CASSQVSTDTQYF
cdr3_nt: TGTGCCAGCAGCCAAGTCTCCACAGATACGCAGTATTTT
j_call: TRBJ2-3
clone_size: few
d_call: -
v_call: TRBV14

cdr3_aa: CASSRTGWNEQYF
cdr3_nt: TGTGCCAGCAGTAGGACAGGATGGAACGAGCAGTACTTC
j_call: TRBJ2-7
clone_size: -
d_call: TRBD1
v_call: TRBV6-5

cdr3_aa: CASSQPGAIAKNIQYF
cdr3_nt: TGTGCCAGCAGTCAACCAGGGGCAATAGCCAAAAACATTCAGTACTTC
j_call: TRBJ2-4
clone_size: few
d_call: -
v_call: TRBV28

cdr3_aa: CSVAVWTGGSYEQYF
cdr3_nt: TGCAGCGTGGCCGTTTGGACAGGGGGCTCCTACGAGCAGTACTTC
j_call: TRBJ2-7
clone_size: -
d_call: TRBD1
v_call: TRBV29-1

cdr3_aa: CASSVWDNEQYF
cdr3_nt: TGTGCCAGCAGTGTGTGGGACAATGAGCAGTACTTC
j_call: TRBJ2-7
clone_size: -
d_call: -
v_call: TRBV28

cdr3_aa: CASSTSKDRNNEQFF
cdr3_nt: TGTGCCAGCAGCACAAGTAAGGACAGGAACAATGAGCAGTTCTTC
j_call: TRBJ2-1
clone_size: -
d_call: TRBD1
v_call: TRBV6-6

cdr3_aa: CASSPISNTEAFF
cdr3_nt: TGTGCCAGCAGCCCCATTTCTAACACTGAAGCTTTCTTT
j_call: TRBJ1-1
clone_size: -
d_call: -
v_call: TRBV6-5

cdr3_aa: CASSGDPGRETQYF
cdr3_nt: TGTGCCAGCAGCGGGGACCCCGGCCGGGAGACCCAGTACTTC
j_call: TRBJ2-5
clone_size: -
d_call: -
v_call: TRBV28

cdr3_aa: CASREGGAPSETQYF
cdr3_nt: TGTGCCAGCAGAGAGGGAGGGGCCCCCTCAGAGACCCAGTACTTC
j_call: TRBJ2-5
clone_size: few
d_call: TRBD2
v_call: TRBV2

cdr3_aa: CASRLRTNGYTF
cdr3_nt: TGTGCAAGTCGCTTAAGGACCAATGGCTACACCTTC
j_call: TRBJ1-2
clone_size: -
d_call: -
v_call: TRBV12-2

cdr3_aa: CASTPTATNEKLFF
cdr3_nt: TGTGCCAGCACCCCGACAGCAACTAATGAAAAACTGTTTTTT
j_call: TRBJ1-4
clone_size: few
d_call: -
v_call: TRBV6-1

cdr3_aa: CASSGGLAQETQYF
cdr3_nt: TGTGCCAGCAGTGGGGGACTAGCCCAAGAGACCCAGTACTTC
j_call: TRBJ2-5
clone_size: many
d_call: TRBD2
v_call: TRBV12-3/TRBV12-4

cdr3_aa: CASSLEGRSYNEQFF
cdr3_nt: TGTGCCAGCAGCTTGGAAGGGAGGTCCTACAATGAGCAGTTCTTC
j_call: TRBJ2-1
clone_size: few
d_call: -
v_call: TRBV5-5

cdr3_aa: CASSRDRVHSRAYNSPLHF
cdr3_nt: TGTGCCAGCAGCAGGGACAGGGTCCACTCAAGGGCCTATAATTCACCCCTCCACTTT
j_call: TRBJ1-6
clone_size: few
d_call: TRBD1
v_call: TRBV6-1

cdr3_aa: CSVEPGKGSNEQFF
cdr3_nt: TGCAGCGTTGAACCCGGGAAGGGAAGCAATGAGCAGTTCTTC
j_call: TRBJ2-1
clone_size: -
d_call: -
v_call: TRBV29-1

cdr3_aa: CASSQEMATGGSYGYTF
cdr3_nt: TGTGCCAGCAGCCAAGAAATGGCGACAGGGGGATCCTATGGCTACACCTTC
j_call: TRBJ1-2
clone_size: -
d_call: TRBD1
v_call: TRBV4-2

cdr3_aa: CASSGNSPPDTQYF
cdr3_nt: TGTGCCAGCAGTGGGAACTCACCACCCGATACGCAGTATTTT
j_call: TRBJ2-3
clone_size: -
d_call: -
v_call: TRBV12-3/TRBV12-4

cdr3_aa: CASSLVAVQGNEQFF
cdr3_nt: TGCGCCAGCAGCTTGGTTGCTGTACAGGGCAATGAGCAGTTCTTC
j_call: TRBJ2-1
clone_size: few
d_call: -
v_call: TRBV5-1

cdr3_aa: CASSPDRGRGANVLTF
cdr3_nt: TGTGCCAGCAGTCCCGACAGGGGGCGTGGGGCCAACGTCCTGACTTTC
j_call: TRBJ2-6
clone_size: -
d_call: TRBD1
v_call: TRBV6-2/TRBV6-3

cdr3_aa: CSVRGRANNEQYF
cdr3_nt: TGCAGCGTTCGAGGACGGGCAAACAATGAGCAGTACTTC
j_call: TRBJ2-7
clone_size: -
d_call: -
v_call: TRBV29-1

cdr3_aa: CASSQQGGRGEKLFF
cdr3_nt: TGTGCCAGCAGCCAGCAGGGGGGGCGCGGTGAAAAACTGTTTTTT
j_call: TRBJ1-4
clone_size: few
d_call: TRBD1
v_call: TRBV4-2

cdr3_aa: CASSHRLEETQYF
cdr3_nt: TGTGCTAGCAGTCACCGACTGGAAGAGACCCAGTACTTC
j_call: TRBJ2-5
clone_size: few
d_call: -
v_call: TRBV7-7

cdr3_aa: CASSPLAGTSGVNEQFF
cdr3_nt: TGTGCCAGCAGCCCCCTCGCCGGGACTAGCGGGGTCAATGAGCAGTTCTTC
j_call: TRBJ2-1
clone_size: -
d_call: TRBD2
v_call: TRBV12-3/TRBV12-4

cdr3_aa: CSVPYTYNEQFF
cdr3_nt: TGCAGCGTCCCTTACACCTACAATGAGCAGTTCTTC
j_call: TRBJ2-1
clone_size: -
d_call: -
v_call: TRBV29-1

cdr3_aa: CASSLDRPQPQHF
cdr3_nt: TGTGCCAGCAGTTTAGACAGGCCCCAGCCCCAGCATTTT
j_call: TRBJ1-5
clone_size: few
d_call: -
v_call: TRBV28

cdr3_aa: CASSPLAGGLLTDTQYF
cdr3_nt: TGTGCCAGCAGCCCACTAGCGGGGGGCTTATTGACAGATACGCAGTATTTT
j_call: TRBJ2-3
clone_size: -
d_call: TRBD2
v_call: TRBV28

cdr3_aa: CASSLEPGGQPQHF
cdr3_nt: TGCGCCAGCAGCTTGGAACCAGGGGGTCAGCCCCAGCATTTT
j_call: TRBJ1-5
clone_size: few
d_call: TRBD1
v_call: TRBV5-1

cdr3_aa: CASSATGLGDTQYF
cdr3_nt: TGTGCCAGCAGTGCAACAGGCCTAGGTGATACGCAGTATTTT
j_call: TRBJ2-3
clone_size: -
d_call: -
v_call: TRBV27

cdr3_aa: CASRDTSKGSYNEQFF
cdr3_nt: TGTGCCAGCAGGGACACATCAAAGGGCTCCTACAATGAGCAGTTCTTC
j_call: TRBJ2-1
clone_size: -
d_call: -
v_call: TRBV6-6

cdr3_aa: CASSWDRGIYEQYF
cdr3_nt: TGTGCCAGCAGTTGGGACAGGGGGATCTACGAGCAGTACTTC
j_call: TRBJ2-7
clone_size: -
d_call: TRBD1
v_call: TRBV2

cdr3_aa: CAIQISQGRQFF
cdr3_nt: TGTGCCATCCAAATTAGTCAGGGAAGGCAGTTCTTC
j_call: TRBJ2-1
clone_size: -
d_call: -
v_call: TRBV10-3

cdr3_aa: CSVGDSLHTDTQYF
cdr3_nt: TGCAGCGTGGGGGACAGCTTGCACACAGATACGCAGTATTTT
j_call: TRBJ2-3
clone_size: -
d_call: TRBD1
v_call: TRBV29-1

cdr3_aa: CAISERDRHTEAFF
cdr3_nt: TGTGCCATCAGTGAGCGAGACAGACACACTGAAGCTTTCTTT
j_call: TRBJ1-1
clone_size: -
d_call: -
v_call: TRBV10-3

cdr3_aa: CASSLLRARSREQFF
cdr3_nt: TGTGCCAGCAGCTTACTCCGGGCCCGATCGCGGGAGCAGTTCTTC
j_call: TRBJ2-1
clone_size: -
d_call: -
v_call: TRBV11-2

cdr3_aa: CSARSGGGAETQYF
cdr3_nt: TGCAGTGCTAGAAGTGGGGGGGGCGCAGAGACCCAGTACTTC
j_call: TRBJ2-5
clone_size: -
d_call: -
v_call: TRBV20-1

cdr3_aa: CSVGGTYEQYF
cdr3_nt: TGCAGCGTTGGTGGTACCTACGAGCAGTACTTC
j_call: TRBJ2-7
clone_size: few
d_call: -
v_call: TRBV29-1

cdr3_aa: CASSQEASVSYGYTF
cdr3_nt: TGCGCCAGCAGCCAAGAGGCCTCGGTCAGCTATGGCTACACCTTC
j_call: TRBJ1-2
clone_size: -
d_call: -
v_call: TRBV4-3